This T cell receptor beta chain was sequenced for a study of human T cells and chemical hapten exposure. Looking at the study overall: Epicutaneous patch tests delivered 0.01% DPC to the upper back, with evaluation at 6 days. Study-level findings and limits: Against controls, expanded TCRs gave rise to significantly more large CDR3 similarity clusters.

The time point was: pre-sensitization, week 0. The treatment was: therapeutic diphenylcyclopropenone sensitization with weekly scalp DPC. The study extracted total RNA from unfractionated whole blood. From the RACE reads, TCRdb called clonotypes with MiXCR, one entry per CDR3 protein. The data show some 300,000 distinct CDR3 sequences, 5.5% seen once. This clonotype has more than one count but fewer than ten. Its antigen is unidentified. This CDR3 region has 13 residues. Losses at the gene ends were 5 bases for V and 3 bases for J; bases not matched to a gene: 3. CDR1 and CDR2 (germline): SGHAT, FQNNGV.

Here the sequenced sample was whole blood, taken in connection with sensitization to the hapten diphenylcyclopropenone (DPC). The receptor's source is a woman under 30 with alopecia areata. Some clones in this sample may be carry-over from other donors' samples. The V gene is TRBV11-2, the J gene TRBJ1-2, with 7 bases identical to TRBD1. The CDR3 is CASSPGQDYGYTF. CDR3 DNA sequence: TGTGCCAGCAGCCCAGGACAGGACTATGGCTACACCTTC. Filled out from reference TRBV11-2 and TRBJ1-2, the complete variable domain reads EAGVAQSPRYKIIEKRQSVAFWCNPISGHATLYWYQQILGQGPKLLIQFQNNGVVDDSQLPKDRFSAERLKGVDSTLKIQPAKLEDSAVYLCASSPGQDYGYTFGSGTRLTVV.